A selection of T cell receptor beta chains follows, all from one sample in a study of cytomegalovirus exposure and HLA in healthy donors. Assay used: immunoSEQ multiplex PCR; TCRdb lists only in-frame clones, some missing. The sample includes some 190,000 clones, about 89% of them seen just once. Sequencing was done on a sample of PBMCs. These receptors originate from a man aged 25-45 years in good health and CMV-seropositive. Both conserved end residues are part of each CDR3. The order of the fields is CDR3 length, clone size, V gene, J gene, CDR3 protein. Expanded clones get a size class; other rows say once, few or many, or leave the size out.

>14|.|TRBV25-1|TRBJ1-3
CASSEIQGGYTIYF
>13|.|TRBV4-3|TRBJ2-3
CASSQEGWDTQYF
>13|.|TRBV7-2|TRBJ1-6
CASTRQGRSPLHF
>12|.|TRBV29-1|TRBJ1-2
CSVAGKGYGYTF
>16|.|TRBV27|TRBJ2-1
CASRSEAGVHTNEQFF
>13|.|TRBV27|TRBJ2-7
CASSLVGSYEQYF
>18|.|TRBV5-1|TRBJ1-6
CASSLQAGGGSGNSPLHF
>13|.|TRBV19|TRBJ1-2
CASSSLDRVGYTF
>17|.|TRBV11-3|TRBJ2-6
CASSPDRGRGGANVLTF
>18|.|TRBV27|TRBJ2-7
CASSLAPVGQGVPYEQYF
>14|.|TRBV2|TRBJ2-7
CASSGRVLSYEQYF
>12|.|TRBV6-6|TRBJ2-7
CASTRQGYEQYF
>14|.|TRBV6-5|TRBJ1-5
CASSPDSLNQPQHF
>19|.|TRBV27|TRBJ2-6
CASSLTGRGLDSGANVLTF
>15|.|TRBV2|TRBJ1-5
CASSLQGIGNQPQHF
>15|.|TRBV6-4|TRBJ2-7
CASSPAAGSSYEQYF
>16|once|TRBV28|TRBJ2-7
CASSLALGRTLYEQYF
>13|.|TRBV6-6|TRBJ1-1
CASSPQGTTEAFF
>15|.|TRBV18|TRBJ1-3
CASSPRGTGENTIYF
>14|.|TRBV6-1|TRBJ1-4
CASTYSLGNEKLFF
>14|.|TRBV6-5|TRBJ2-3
CASARDSITDTQYF
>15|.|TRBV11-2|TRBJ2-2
CASSLSGSLAGELFF
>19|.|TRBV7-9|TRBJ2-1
CASSMRYSGQSNFYNEQFF
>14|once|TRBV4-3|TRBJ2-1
CASSLGTGDNEQFF
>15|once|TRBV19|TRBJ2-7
CASSISGLPSYEQYF
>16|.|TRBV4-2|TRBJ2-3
CASSLSGTGSTDTQYF
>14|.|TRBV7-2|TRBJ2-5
CASSLEGLVFSPYF
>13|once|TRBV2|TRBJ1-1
CASTRGGNTEAFF
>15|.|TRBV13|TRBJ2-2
CASRGGTGLTGELFF
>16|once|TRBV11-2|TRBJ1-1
CASSLGGAGVNTEAFF
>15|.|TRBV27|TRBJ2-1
CASSRGSRFLNEQFF
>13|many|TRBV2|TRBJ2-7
CASSMGYSYEQYF
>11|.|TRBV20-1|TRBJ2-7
CSASPGYEQYF
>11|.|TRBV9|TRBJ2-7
CAGYRSYEQYF
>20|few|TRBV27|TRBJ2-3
CASSLSRTVNFLPQTDTQYF
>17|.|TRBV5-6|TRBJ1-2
CASSDGRQGPVLSGYTF
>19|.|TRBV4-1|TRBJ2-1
CASSQPGLAELSSYNEQFF
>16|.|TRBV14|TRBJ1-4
CASSQANALKGEKLFF
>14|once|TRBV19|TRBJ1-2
CASTRDRANYGYTF
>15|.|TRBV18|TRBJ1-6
CASSSTGPPNSPLHF
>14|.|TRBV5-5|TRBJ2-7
CASSPTDSSYEQYF
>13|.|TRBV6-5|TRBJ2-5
CASSYSSQETQYF
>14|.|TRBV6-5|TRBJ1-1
CASSFTGVDTEAFF
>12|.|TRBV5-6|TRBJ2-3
CASSPNRVGQYF
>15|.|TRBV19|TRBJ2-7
CASKAGQGASYEQYF
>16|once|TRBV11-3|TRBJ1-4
CASSLRSDRALEKLFF
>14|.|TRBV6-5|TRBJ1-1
CASSQLGAGVVAFF